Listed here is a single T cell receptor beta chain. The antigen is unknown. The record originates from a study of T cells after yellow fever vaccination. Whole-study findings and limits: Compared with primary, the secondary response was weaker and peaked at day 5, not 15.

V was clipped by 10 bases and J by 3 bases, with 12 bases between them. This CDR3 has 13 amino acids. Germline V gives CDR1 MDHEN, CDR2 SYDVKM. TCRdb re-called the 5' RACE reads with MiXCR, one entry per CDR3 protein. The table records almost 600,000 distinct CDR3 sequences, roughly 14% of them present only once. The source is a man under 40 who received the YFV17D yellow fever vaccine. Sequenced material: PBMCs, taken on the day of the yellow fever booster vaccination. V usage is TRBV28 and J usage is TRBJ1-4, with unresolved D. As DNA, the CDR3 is TGTGCCACGCGTCGCGCGCCTAATGAAAAACTGTTTTTT. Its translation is CATRRAPNEKLFF.